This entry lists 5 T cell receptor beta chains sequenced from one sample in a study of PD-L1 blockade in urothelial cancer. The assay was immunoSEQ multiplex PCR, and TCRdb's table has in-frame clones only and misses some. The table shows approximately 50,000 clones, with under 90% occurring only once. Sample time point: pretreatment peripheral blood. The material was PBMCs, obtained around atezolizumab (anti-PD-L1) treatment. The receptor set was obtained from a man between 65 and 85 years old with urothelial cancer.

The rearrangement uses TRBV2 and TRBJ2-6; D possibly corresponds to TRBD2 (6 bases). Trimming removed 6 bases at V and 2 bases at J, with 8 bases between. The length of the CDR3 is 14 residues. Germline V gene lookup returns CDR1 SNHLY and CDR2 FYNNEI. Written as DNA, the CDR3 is TGTGCCAGCAGAACTAGCACTGGGGCCAACGTCCTGACTTTC. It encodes CASRTSTGANVLTF.

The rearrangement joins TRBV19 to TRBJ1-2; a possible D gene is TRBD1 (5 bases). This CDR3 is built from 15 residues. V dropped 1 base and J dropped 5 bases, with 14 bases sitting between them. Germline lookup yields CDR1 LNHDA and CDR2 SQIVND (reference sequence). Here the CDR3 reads CASSIGPGGAYGYTF. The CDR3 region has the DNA TGTGCCAGTAGTATAGGCCCGGGAGGGGCATATGGCTACACCTTC. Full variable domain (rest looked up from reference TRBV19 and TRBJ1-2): DGGITQSPKYLFRKEGQNVTLSCEQNLNHDAMYWYRQDPGQGLRLIYYSQIVNDFQKGDIAEGYSVSREKKESFPLTVTSAQKNPTAFYLCASSIGPGGAYGYTFGSGTRLTVV.

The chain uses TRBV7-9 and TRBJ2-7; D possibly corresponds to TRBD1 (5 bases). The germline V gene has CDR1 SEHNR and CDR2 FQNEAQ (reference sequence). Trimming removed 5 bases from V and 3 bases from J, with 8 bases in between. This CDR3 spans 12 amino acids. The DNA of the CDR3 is TGTGCCAGCAGCCGCAGGGACTACGAGCAGTACTTC. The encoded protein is CASSRRDYEQYF.

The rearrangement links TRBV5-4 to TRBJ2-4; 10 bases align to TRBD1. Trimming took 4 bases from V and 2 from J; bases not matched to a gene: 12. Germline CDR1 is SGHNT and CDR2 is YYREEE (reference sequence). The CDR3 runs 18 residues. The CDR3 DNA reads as TGTGCCAGCAGCCCACGGACAGGGGGTATCGGTACCAAAAACATTCAGTACTTC. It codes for CASSPRTGGIGTKNIQYF.

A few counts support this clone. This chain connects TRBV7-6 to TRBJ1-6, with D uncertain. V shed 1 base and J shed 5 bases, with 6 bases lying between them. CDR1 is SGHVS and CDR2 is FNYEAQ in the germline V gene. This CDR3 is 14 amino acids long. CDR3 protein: CASSLGSDNSPLHF. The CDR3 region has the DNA TGTGCCAGCAGCTTAGGCAGTGATAATTCACCCCTCCACTTT. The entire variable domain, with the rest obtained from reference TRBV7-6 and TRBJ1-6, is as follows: GAGVSQSPRYKVTKRGQDVALRCDPISGHVSLYWYRQALGQGPEFLTYFNYEAQQDKSGLPNDRFSAERPEGSISTLTIQRTEQRDSAMYRCASSLGSDNSPLHFGNGTRLTVT.